This T cell receptor beta chain was identified in a study of blood T cells in healthy people across ages. Findings of the study overall: CMV status of donors was not determined, possibly confounding expanded clonotype changes. A strong correlation between TCR beta diversity and naive T cell percentage was seen.

Healthy Caucasian individuals from Russia aged about 6 to 90 served as donors. CDR3 length: 15 amino acids. In regard to this clonotype: The antigen is unknown. The junction does not match germline at one end; this may be a read error.

For the second PCR, which ran for roughly 6 to 12 cycles, a sample-barcoded 5' primer and a J-beta primer mix were used. In TCRdb, the 5' RACE reads were re-called with MiXCR into one record per CDR3 protein. The sample includes under 850,000 distinct CDR3 sequences, about 36% of them seen just once. The clonotype was recovered from a man aged 18-30 years in good health. The chain combines TRBV12-3 or TRBV12-4 with TRBJ1-1, with a tentative D call TRBD1 (5 bases). The sequenced sample consisted of blood. CDR3 in amino acids: CASRQEAGLNTEVFF. CDR3 sequence (DNA): TGTGCCAGCAGACAAGAGGCAGGGCTGAACACTGAAGTTTTCTTT.